The 21 T cell receptor beta chains given below trace back to one sample, sequenced in a study of blood T cell repertoires in COVID-19. TCRdb's table, derived via immunoSEQ multiplex PCR, lists solely in-frame clones and lacks some. Of under 85,000 clones listed, over 70% were seen once; the top ten hold 7.5% to 10%. Sequencing was carried out using peripheral blood. The receptors were gathered from a human donor in a cohort sampled during active COVID-19.

This chain links TRBV10-2 with TRBJ1-6; perhaps TRBD1 as D (5 bases). Germline CDR1 and CDR2: WSHSY and SAAADI. This CDR3 spans 15 amino acids. V gave up 0 bases and J gave up 6 bases, with 9 bases separating them. Here the CDR3 DNA reads TGCGCCAGCAGTGAGTCGAGCAGGGTTAATTCACCCCTCCACTTT. Protein: CASSESSRVNSPLHF.

The rearrangement joins TRBV6-6 to TRBJ1-5; D remains unclear. The germline V gene has CDR1 MNHNY and CDR2 SVGAGI (reference sequence). Trimming removed 6 bases at V and 5 bases at J, with 20 bases between. The CDR3 covers 16 residues. The DNA for the CDR3 is TGTGCCAGCAGACCCCATGGTGGTTCCGGGGATCAGCCCCAGCATTTT. This encodes CASRPHGGSGDQPQHF.

With respect to this clone: The same CDR3 is also encoded by other DNA sequences in this sample. V gene TRBV12-3 or TRBV12-4 combines with J gene TRBJ1-3; D is ambiguous. The CDR3 totals 13 residues. Trimming took 6 bases from V and 1 from J, leaving 7 bases between them. In DNA, the CDR3 is TGTGCCAGCAGCCCCTCTTCTGGAAACACCATATATTTT. This sequence encodes CASSPSSGNTIYF.

V is TRBV5-5 and J is TRBJ2-3; D might be TRBD2 (6 bases). V shed 4 bases and J shed 4 bases, with 22 bases lying between them. From germline, CDR1 is SGHKS and CDR2 YYEKEE (reference sequence). This CDR3 region has 17 residues. CDR3 amino acids: CASSPRPAGQSADTQYF. The CDR3 coding sequence is TGTGCCAGCAGCCCTCGGCCTGCGGGGCAGAGTGCAGATACGCAGTATTTT. Filled out from reference TRBV5-5 and TRBJ2-3, the complete variable domain reads DAGVTQSPTHLIKTRGQQVTLRCSPISGHKSVSWYQQVLGQGPQFIFQYYEKEERGRGNFPDRFSARQFPNYSSELNVNALLLGDSALYLCASSPRPAGQSADTQYFGPGTRLTVL.

The rearrangement joins TRBV7-6 to TRBJ2-1; possibly TRBD2 for D (6 bases). In germline, CDR1 is SGHVS, CDR2 FNYEAQ. This CDR3 contains 15 residues. Trimming left V 1 base short and J 1 base short, with 8 bases between. The DNA of the CDR3 is TGTGCCAGCAGCTTAGGCGGGGTTTCCTACAATGAGCAGTTCTTC. The encoded protein is CASSLGGVSYNEQFF.

The rearrangement links TRBV4-3 to TRBJ2-7; D is unresolved. The CDR3 is made up of 13 amino acids. Germline V gene sequence: CDR1 LGHNA, CDR2 YSLEER. Trimming stripped 4 bases from V and 3 bases from J, with 10 bases between. For the CDR3, the DNA is TGCGCCAGCAGCCTTAGAGCTAACTACGAGCAGTACTTC. This gives the protein CASSLRANYEQYF.

This clone was seen once. The CDR3 DNA reads as TGTGCCAGCAGCTTAGAAACGGGGCGGGGCCGTGAGACCCAGTACTTC. It is translated as CASSLETGRGRETQYF. The V and J genes are TRBV11-2 and TRBJ2-5; D is perhaps TRBD2 (6 bases). With 0 bases removed from V and 5 bases from J, the gap between germline ends came to 16 bases. Germline V CDR1 and CDR2: SGHAT, FQNNGV. CDR3 length equals 16 residues.

This clone was observed a few times. V is TRBV18 and J is TRBJ2-7, with D maybe TRBD2 (5 bases). CDR3 length: 13 residues. Germline V CDR1 and CDR2: KGHSH, LQKENI. V was pared by 0 bases and J by 6 bases, with 9 bases between. CDR3 sequence: CASSPPRGSEQYF. The CDR3 nucleotides read TGTGCCAGCTCACCACCGAGAGGGAGCGAGCAGTACTTC.

J is TRBJ2-2 and V is TRBV30; possibly TRBD2 for D (7 bases). Trimming took 2 bases from V and 3 from J, leaving 16 bases between them. There are 16 residues in the CDR3. Germline CDR1 reads GTSNPN; CDR2 reads SVGIG (reference sequence). The CDR3 bases are TGTGCCTGGAGTTGGGGGGGCGGCGGGGACACCGGGGAGCTGTTTTTT. Translation gives CAWSWGGGGDTGELFF.

DNA for the CDR3: TGTGCCAGCAGCACGGACAGGGGGTTGGGCTACACCTTC. Its translation: CASSTDRGLGYTF. J is TRBJ1-2 and V is TRBV12-3 or TRBV12-4, with 10 bases lining up with TRBD1. The CDR3 has 13 amino acids. Trimming removed 6 bases from V and 8 bases from J; junction bases left unmatched: 6.

The rearrangement links TRBV6-5 to TRBJ1-4, with TRBD1 matching 8 bases. This CDR3 region has 15 residues. V gave up 0 bases and J gave up 6 bases; unmatched junction bases: 3. The V gene's germline CDR1 is MNHEY and CDR2 SVGAGI. CDR3 loop: CASSYSGQGDEKLFF. The CDR3 bases are TGTGCCAGCAGTTACTCAGGACAGGGTGATGAAAAACTGTTTTTT.

The chain combines TRBV5-5 with TRBJ2-7, with TRBD1 matching 7 bases. Germline-derived CDR1 and CDR2 are SGHKS and YYEKEE (reference sequence). The CDR3 consists of 15 residues. V lost 4 bases and J lost 6; bases outside the gene matches: 13. CDR3 protein: CASSVLTGSGSEQYF. The DNA of the CDR3 is TGTGCCAGCAGCGTCCTGACAGGGTCCGGAAGCGAGCAGTACTTC.

The genes are TRBV19 and TRBJ2-6; 8 nucleotides align to TRBD2. The CDR3 length is 15 residues. The germline V gene has CDR1 LNHDA and CDR2 SQIVND (reference sequence). Losses at the gene ends were 7 bases for V and 1 base for J; bases not matched to a gene: 3. The CDR3 is CASKTSDSGANVLTF. The CDR3 region has the DNA TGTGCCAGTAAGACTAGCGATTCTGGGGCCAACGTCCTGACTTTC. Full variable domain (outside the CDR3, taken from reference TRBV19 and TRBJ2-6): DGGITQSPKYLFRKEGQNVTLSCEQNLNHDAMYWYRQDPGQGLRLIYYSQIVNDFQKGDIAEGYSVSREKKESFPLTVTSAQKNPTAFYLCASKTSDSGANVLTFGAGSRLTVL.

J is TRBJ1-2 and V is TRBV28; 7 bases match TRBD1. CDR1 and CDR2 (germline): MDHEN, SYDVKM. This CDR3 spans 13 amino acids. The junction had 7 bases not matched to a gene; V was cut back by 4 bases and J by 8 bases. The CDR3 spells CASSSTGSRGYTF. CDR3 nucleotide sequence: TGTGCCAGCAGTTCGACAGGGAGTCGAGGCTACACCTTC.

The rearrangement links TRBV9 to TRBJ2-3, with D tentatively TRBD1 (6 bases). Germline V gene data show CDR1 as SGDLS and CDR2 as YYNGEE. CDR3 length equals 13 residues. Trimming pared 2 bases from V and 6 bases from J, leaving 10 bases between. Written as DNA, the CDR3 is TGTGCCAGCAGCGTCGACAGGCGGGATACGCAGTATTTT. It yields the protein CASSVDRRDTQYF.

This clone came up a few times. The chain has TRBV5-1 and TRBJ1-1, with unresolved D. V lost 1 base and J lost 1, with 8 bases in between. This CDR3 has 14 residues. The germline V gene has CDR1 SGHRS and CDR2 YFSETQ. CDR3 amino acids: CASSLNPGNTEAFF. CDR3 DNA: TGCGCCAGCAGCTTGAACCCAGGGAACACTGAAGCTTTCTTT. The full variable domain, completed using reference TRBV5-1 and TRBJ1-1, is KAGVTQTPRYLIKTRGQQVTLSCSPISGHRSVSWYQQTPGQGLQFLFEYFSETQRNKGNFPGRFSGRQFSNSRSEMNVSTLELGDSALYLCASSLNPGNTEAFFGQGTRLTVV.

V is TRBV9 and J is TRBJ1-2; maybe TRBD1 (5 bases). Germline assignment: CDR1 SGDLS and CDR2 YYNGEE. There are 15 residues in the CDR3. V was cut by 0 bases and J by 4 bases, with 13 bases left in between. CDR3 coding DNA: TGTGCCAGCAGCGTAGCGGCAGGGTACAGCTATGGCTACACCTTC. This encodes CASSVAAGYSYGYTF.

V and J are TRBV7-2 and TRBJ1-1; D call uncertain. Germline V gives CDR1 SGHTA, CDR2 FQGNSA. V was cut by 7 bases and J by 1 base, with 16 bases left in between. The CDR3 loop spans 15 amino acids. The CDR3 protein is CASTSGGQKNTEAFF. CDR3 coding DNA: TGTGCCAGCACCTCCGGTGGGCAAAAGAACACTGAAGCTTTCTTT.

This rearrangement joins TRBV9 to TRBJ2-4; D perhaps matches TRBD2 (5 bases). Germline CDR1 and CDR2: SGDLS and YYNGEE. V dropped 3 bases and J dropped 7 bases, with 14 bases sitting between them. There are 14 residues in the CDR3. CDR3 DNA sequence: TGTGCCAGCAGCGCCGGGCGCGGCGGGAACATTCAGTACTTC. Translated, it gives CASSAGRGGNIQYF.

In its sample, this clone was seen a few times. V is TRBV7-9 and J is TRBJ1-4; D is undetermined. The germline gives CDR1 SEHNR, CDR2 FQNEAQ (reference sequence). Trimming removed 5 bases at V and 6 bases at J, with 19 bases between. CDR3 size: 16 residues. CDR3 sequence: CASSLTSGEPDEKLFF. In DNA, the CDR3 is TGTGCCAGCAGCCTTACTTCCGGGGAACCGGATGAAAAACTGTTTTTT. The complete variable domain, with remaining parts taken from reference TRBV7-9 and TRBJ1-4, reads DTGVSQNPRHKITKRGQNVTFRCDPISEHNRLYWYRQTLGQGPEFLTYFQNEAQLEKSRLLSDRFSAERPKGSFSTLEIQRTEQGDSAMYLCASSLTSGEPDEKLFFGSGTQLSVL.

This chain uses TRBV10-3 with TRBJ1-1; possibly TRBD1 for D (5 bases). Trimming took 6 bases from V and 0 from J, leaving 11 bases between them. This CDR3 region has 14 residues. Germline V CDR1 and CDR2: ENHRY, SYGVKD. The DNA of the CDR3 is TGTGCCATCAGGGGGGGACGGATGAACACTGAAGCTTTCTTT. Its protein product is CAIRGGRMNTEAFF.